These T cell receptor beta chains were read from a single sample in a study of OX40 agonist ivuxolimab in advanced cancers. TCRdb keeps only in-frame clones here, not all; method: immunoSEQ multiplex PCR. Found here are about 60,000 clones, approximately 89% of them singletons; the top ten hold about 1%. The sequenced sample was CD4+ or CD8+ T cells sorted from blood, obtained in a trial of the OX40 agonist ivuxolimab. The receptor source for this set is an adult with an advanced solid tumor such as melanoma, head and neck, liver or kidney cancer. Both conserved end residues are part of each CDR3. Each record gives: clone size, J gene, V gene, D gene, CDR3 protein, CDR3 DNA. A D gene is named only where the DNA matches it firmly. Size tells how often a clone was seen (once, few, many) or the class of an expanded clone, and some rows leave it out.

.,TRBJ2-3,TRBV6-5,.,CASKSGGTDTQYF,TGTGCCAGCAAGTCGGGGGGCACAGATACGCAGTATTTT
.,TRBJ2-7,TRBV27,.,CASTRARDLSSYEQYF,TGTGCCAGCACTAGAGCCCGGGACTTGTCCTCCTACGAGCAGTACTTC
once,TRBJ1-2,TRBV18,TRBD1,CASSPPGQGVGGYGYTF,TGTGCCAGCTCACCACCGGGACAGGGGGTCGGTGGCTATGGCTACACCTTC
.,TRBJ1-3,TRBV28,.,CASSHSSSGNTIYF,TGTGCCAGCAGCCATTCTTCCTCTGGAAACACCATATATTTT
.,TRBJ2-2,TRBV7-3,.,CASSLWVAGELFF,TGTGCCAGCAGCTTATGGGTTGCCGGGGAGCTGTTTTTT
.,TRBJ2-3,TRBV6-4,.,CASSFDTGVSTDTQYF,TGTGCCAGCAGTTTTGATACCGGGGTTAGCACAGATACGCAGTATTTT
.,TRBJ1-1,TRBV20-1,.,CSAPQYTEAFF,TGCAGTGCTCCACAGTACACTGAAGCTTTCTTT
.,TRBJ1-1,TRBV5-1,.,CASSLGTANTEAFF,TGCGCCAGCAGCTTGGGGACGGCGAACACTGAAGCTTTCTTT
.,TRBJ1-1,TRBV19,.,CASSIQGSEAFF,TGTGCCAGTAGTATACAGGGCTCTGAAGCTTTCTTT
.,TRBJ2-4,TRBV7-2,.,CASSLSHGRNIQYF,TGTGCCAGCAGCTTAAGCCACGGCCGAAACATTCAGTACTTC
.,TRBJ2-2,TRBV28,.,CASGQVGAGGELFF,TGTGCCAGCGGCCAGGTGGGGGCGGGCGGGGAGCTGTTTTTT
few,TRBJ2-7,TRBV5-1,TRBD1,CASSRGQVNYEQYF,TGCGCCAGCAGCCGTGGACAGGTTAACTACGAGCAGTACTTC
.,TRBJ2-1,TRBV6-1,TRBD2,CASSGQSGRGYNEQFF,TGTGCCAGCAGTGGGCAGAGCGGGAGGGGATACAATGAGCAGTTCTTC
.,TRBJ1-1,TRBV4-1,.,CASSVAGGMNTEAFF,TGCGCCAGCAGCGTCGCCGGGGGAATGAACACTGAAGCTTTCTTT
.,TRBJ1-3,TRBV5-1,.,CASSLAAGMYGNTIYF,TGCGCCAGCAGCTTGGCGGCAGGGATGTACGGAAACACCATATATTTT
.,TRBJ2-1,TRBV30,TRBD1,CAWSVRTGYNEQFF,TGTGCCTGGAGTGTACGGACAGGTTACAATGAGCAGTTCTTC
.,TRBJ2-5,TRBV7-2,.,CASSGGAWGRGETQYF,TGTGCCAGCAGCGGAGGGGCCTGGGGGCGGGGAGAGACCCAGTACTTC
.,TRBJ2-7,TRBV29-1,.,CSAGSFGSLSEQYF,TGCAGCGCTGGGAGTTTTGGGAGCTTAAGCGAGCAGTACTTC
.,TRBJ2-2,TRBV2,.,CANRTGWGTGELFF,TGTGCCAACCGGACGGGGTGGGGCACCGGGGAGCTGTTTTTT
.,TRBJ2-3,TRBV7-2,TRBD2,CASSLVAGGRTADTQYF,TGTGCCAGCAGCCTAGTGGCGGGAGGGCGAACGGCAGATACGCAGTATTTT
.,TRBJ2-3,TRBV10-3,TRBD2,CAIAQRETSGGDTQYF,TGTGCCATCGCCCAGCGGGAGACGAGTGGCGGAGATACGCAGTATTTT
.,TRBJ2-7,TRBV7-9,.,CASSAIGLVNEDEQYF,TGTGCCAGCAGCGCCATCGGACTGGTTAACGAAGACGAGCAGTACTTC
.,TRBJ2-6,TRBV1,.,CTSSVRGLCTKSGQRPANVLTF,TGCACCAGCAGTGTAAGGGGTTTGTGCACAAAGTCGGGCCAACGTCCTGCCAACGTCCTGACTTTC
.,TRBJ1-1,TRBV7-9,TRBD1,CASSKGTGVREAFF,TGTGCCAGCAGCAAGGGGACAGGGGTGCGTGAAGCTTTCTTT
once,TRBJ2-5,TRBV20-1,.,CSARNMQTQYF,TGCAGTGCTAGGAATATGCAGACCCAGTACTTC
.,TRBJ2-7,TRBV11-2,.,CASSRGGGGAEQYF,TGTGCCAGCAGCAGAGGGGGTGGGGGTGCCGAGCAGTACTTC
.,TRBJ2-1,TRBV7-2,TRBD2,CASSLQAGGDNEQFF,TGTGCCAGCAGCTTACAAGCGGGAGGGGACAATGAGCAGTTCTTC
.,TRBJ2-2,TRBV9,.,CASSVQRTGELFF,TGTGCCAGCAGCGTACAGCGGACCGGGGAGCTGTTTTTT
few,TRBJ1-1,TRBV2,TRBD1,CASKIGTEFEAFF,TGTGCCAGCAAGATTGGGACAGAGTTTGAAGCTTTCTTT
.,TRBJ2-3,TRBV7-2,.,CASSSPGRTDTQYF,TGTGCCAGCAGCTCCCCGGGGCGCACAGATACGCAGTATTTT
.,TRBJ2-3,TRBV14,.,CASSRQARTDTQYF,TGTGCCAGCAGCCGACAGGCCCGCACAGATACGCAGTATTTT
.,TRBJ2-7,TRBV7-6,.,CASSPTGVYEQYF,TGTGCCAGCAGCCCCACGGGTGTCTACGAGCAGTACTTC
.,TRBJ1-4,TRBV6-5,.,CASSPGWSNEKLFF,TGTGCCAGCAGCCCAGGGTGGTCTAATGAAAAACTGTTTTTT
.,TRBJ2-5,TRBV7-2,TRBD2,CASSRLAGGNQETQYF,TGTGCCAGCAGCAGGTTAGCGGGAGGGAACCAAGAGACCCAGTACTTC
.,TRBJ2-1,TRBV7-2,.,CASSLAVRGYNEQFF,TGTGCCAGCAGCTTAGCGGTCCGAGGATACAATGAGCAGTTCTTC
.,TRBJ2-5,TRBV4-1,.,CASSQSETYQETQYF,TGCGCCAGCAGCCAAAGTGAGACGTACCAAGAGACCCAGTACTTC
.,TRBJ2-3,TRBV10-1,.,CASSESDSASTDTQYF,TGCGCCAGCAGTGAGTCGGACTCCGCTAGCACAGATACGCAGTATTTT